Each of the 6 T cell receptor beta chains below was sequenced from the same sample in a study of cytomegalovirus exposure and HLA in healthy donors. The primer mix had 60 Vbeta and 13 Jbeta primers. The method was immunoSEQ multiplex PCR; TCRdb's version includes in-frame clones alone and lacks a portion of them. The sample lists 150,000 or so clones; roughly 9.7% were seen once. Sequencing was done on a sample of PBMCs. The receptors shown here come from a man between 50 and 59 years old in good health and CMV-seronegative.

The chain is built from TRBV28 and TRBJ2-7; TRBD1 aligns across 7 bases. Germline V CDR1 and CDR2: MDHEN, SYDVKM. The CDR3 is 12 residues long. After removal of 8 bases from V and 10 bases from J, the junction contained 11 bases not matched to a gene. The CDR3 DNA follows: TGTGCCAGCGGCCCGGGACAGTGGGAACAGTACTTC. Amino acid sequence: CASGPGQWEQYF.

This clone appeared a few times. V usage is TRBV27 and J usage is TRBJ2-3; 7 positions agree with TRBD2. The trim removed 2 bases at V and 3 bases at J, leaving 5 bases unmatched. The CDR3 contains 15 residues. Looked up from germline, CDR1 is MNHEY and CDR2 is SMNVEV (reference sequence). Here the CDR3 DNA reads TGTGCCAGCAGTTTACCCGGAGCGGGGACAGATACGCAGTATTTT. It yields the protein CASSLPGAGTDTQYF.

This clone was seen more than once but under ten times. The chain links TRBV11-2 to TRBJ1-4; TRBD1 is a possible D gene (5 bases). Trimming shortened V by 6 bases and J by 10 bases, and 15 bases separated the two germline ends. Germline loops: CDR1 SGHAT, CDR2 FQNNGV. The CDR3 runs to 13 residues. The CDR3 DNA follows: TGTGCCAGCAGTACAGGAGAGAAATTAAAACTGTTTTTT. It codes for CASSTGEKLKLFF.

The chain has TRBV5-1 and TRBJ1-1; TRBD1 matches at 7 bases. Trimming at V came to 2 bases and at J to 1 base, leaving 17 bases not matched to a gene. Germline lookup yields CDR1 SGHRS and CDR2 YFSETQ. The CDR3 loop spans 19 amino acids. CDR3 nucleotides: TGCGCCAGCAGCTTCTTAGCTCTCGGGGTCCAGGGGGGGAACACTGAAGCTTTCTTT. Protein: CASSFLALGVQGGNTEAFF.

V usage is TRBV28 and J usage is TRBJ2-7; TRBD1 matches 8 bases. The junction had 9 bases not matched to a gene; V was cut back by 6 bases and J by 5 bases. Germline values: CDR1 MDHEN, CDR2 SYDVKM. This CDR3 is 14 amino acids long. CDR3 region: CASSQSDRAHEQYF. DNA for the CDR3: TGTGCCAGCAGCCAGTCGGACAGGGCCCACGAGCAGTACTTC.

This clone was seen a few times. The genes are TRBV7-8 and TRBJ2-7; 9 bases are a match to TRBD1. Germline loops: CDR1 SGHVS, CDR2 FQNEAQ. J lost 5 bases, V lost 6 bases, and 8 bases had no gene match. The CDR3 runs to 14 residues. DNA of the CDR3: TGTGCCAGCAGAAAACGGGACAGGGCGCACGAGCAGTACTTC. This encodes CASRKRDRAHEQYF.